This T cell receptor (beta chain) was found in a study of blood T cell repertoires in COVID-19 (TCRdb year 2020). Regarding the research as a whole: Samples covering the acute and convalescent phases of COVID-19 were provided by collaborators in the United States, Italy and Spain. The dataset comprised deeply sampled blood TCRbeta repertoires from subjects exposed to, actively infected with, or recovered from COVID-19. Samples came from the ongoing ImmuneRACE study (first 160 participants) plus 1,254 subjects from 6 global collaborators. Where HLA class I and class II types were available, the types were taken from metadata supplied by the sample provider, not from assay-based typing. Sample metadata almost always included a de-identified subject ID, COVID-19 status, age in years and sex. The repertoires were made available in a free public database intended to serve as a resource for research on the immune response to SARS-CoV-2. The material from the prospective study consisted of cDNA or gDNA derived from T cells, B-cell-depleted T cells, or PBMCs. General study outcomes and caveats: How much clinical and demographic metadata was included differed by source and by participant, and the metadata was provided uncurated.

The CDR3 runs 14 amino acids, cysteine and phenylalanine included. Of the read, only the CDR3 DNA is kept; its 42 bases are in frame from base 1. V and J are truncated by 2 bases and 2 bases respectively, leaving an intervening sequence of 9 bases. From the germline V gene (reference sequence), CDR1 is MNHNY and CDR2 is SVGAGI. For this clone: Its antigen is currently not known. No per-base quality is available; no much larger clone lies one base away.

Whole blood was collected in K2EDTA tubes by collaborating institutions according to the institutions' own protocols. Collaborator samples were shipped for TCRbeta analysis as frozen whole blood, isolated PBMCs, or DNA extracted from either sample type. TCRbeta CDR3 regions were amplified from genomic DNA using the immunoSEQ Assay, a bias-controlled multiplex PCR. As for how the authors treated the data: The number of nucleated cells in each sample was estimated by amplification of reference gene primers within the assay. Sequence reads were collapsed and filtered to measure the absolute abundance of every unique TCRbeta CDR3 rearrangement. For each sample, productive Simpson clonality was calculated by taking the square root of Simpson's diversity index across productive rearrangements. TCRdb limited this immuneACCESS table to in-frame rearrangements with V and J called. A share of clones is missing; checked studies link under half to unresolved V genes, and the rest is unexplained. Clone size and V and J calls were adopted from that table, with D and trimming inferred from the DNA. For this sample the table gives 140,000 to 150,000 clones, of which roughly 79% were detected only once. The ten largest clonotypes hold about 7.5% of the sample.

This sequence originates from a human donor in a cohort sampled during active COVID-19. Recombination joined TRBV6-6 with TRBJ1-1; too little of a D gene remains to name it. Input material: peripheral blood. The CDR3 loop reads CASSYPQRNTEAFF. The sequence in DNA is TGTGCCAGCAGTTACCCCCAGCGAAACACTGAAGCTTTCTTT.